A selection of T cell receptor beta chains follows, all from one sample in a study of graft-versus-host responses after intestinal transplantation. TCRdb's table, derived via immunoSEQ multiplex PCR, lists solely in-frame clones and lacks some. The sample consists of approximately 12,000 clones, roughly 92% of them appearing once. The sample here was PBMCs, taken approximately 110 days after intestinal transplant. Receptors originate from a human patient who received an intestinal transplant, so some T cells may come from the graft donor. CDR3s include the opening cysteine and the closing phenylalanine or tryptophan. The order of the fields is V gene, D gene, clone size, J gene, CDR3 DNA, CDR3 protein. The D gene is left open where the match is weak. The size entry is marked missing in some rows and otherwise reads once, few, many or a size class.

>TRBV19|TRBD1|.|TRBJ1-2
TGTGCCAGTAGTATGGTGGACAGGGTCGGCTATGGCTACACCTTC
CASSMVDRVGYGYTF
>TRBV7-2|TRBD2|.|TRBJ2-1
TGTGCCAGCAGCATTCCTTGGGGACTAAGAAATAATGAGCAGTTCTTC
CASSIPWGLRNNEQFF
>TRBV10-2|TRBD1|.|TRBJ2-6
TGCGCCAGCAGCCGGGACAGTCAGCCTGGGGCCAACGTCCTGACTTTC
CASSRDSQPGANVLTF
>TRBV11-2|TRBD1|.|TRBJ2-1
TGTGCCAGCAGCTTAGGAGGGACAGGGGTAGACAATGAGCAGTTCTTC
CASSLGGTGVDNEQFF
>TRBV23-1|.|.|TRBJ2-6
TGCGCCAGCAGTCGGCGCCAGCAACAAAGTCGGGCCAACGTCCTGACTTTC
CASSRRQQQSRANVLTF
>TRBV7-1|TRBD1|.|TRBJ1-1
TGTGCCAGCAGCGGACCTTCGGGACAGGGAAACACTGAAGCTTTCTTT
CASSGPSGQGNTEAFF
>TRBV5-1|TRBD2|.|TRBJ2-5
TGCGCCAGCAGCGTCAGCGGGGGGGGAGAGACCCAGTACTTC
CASSVSGGGETQYF
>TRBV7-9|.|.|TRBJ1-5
TGTGCCAGCAGCCCCCTAGGCCCAAATCAGCCCCAGCATTTT
CASSPLGPNQPQHF
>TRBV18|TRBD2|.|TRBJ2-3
TGTGCCAGCTCACCACGAAGGTCTAGCGGGCTCGCGGATACGCAGTATTTT
CASSPRRSSGLADTQYF
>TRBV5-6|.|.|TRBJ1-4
TGTGCCAGCAGCTTTTATGGAGGGGTTGGCAGAACTAATGAAAAACTGTTTTTT
CASSFYGGVGRTNEKLFF
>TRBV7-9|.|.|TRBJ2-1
TGTGCCAGCAGCTTAGGGTTCGAGGAGCAGTTCTTC
CASSLGFEEQFF
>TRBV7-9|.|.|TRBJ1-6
TGTGCCAGCGCTTCTTCTGGGACCGTCTATAATTCACCCCTCCACTTT
CASASSGTVYNSPLHF
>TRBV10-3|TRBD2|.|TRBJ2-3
TGTGCCATCACTAGCGGGAACTCAGATACGCAGTATTTT
CAITSGNSDTQYF
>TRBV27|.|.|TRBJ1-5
TGTGCCAGCAGTTTAGGTTCAGGGACTAAGCCCCAGCATTTT
CASSLGSGTKPQHF
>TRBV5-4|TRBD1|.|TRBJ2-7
TGTGCCAGCAGCTTAAGGACAGGGATTTACTACGAGCAGTACTTC
CASSLRTGIYYEQYF
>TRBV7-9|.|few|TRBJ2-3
TGTGCCAGCAGCTTACAGGCGGGCACAGATACGCAGTATTTT
CASSLQAGTDTQYF